This TCR beta chain stems from a study of CD8 T cells in ankylosing spondylitis. Study results and caveats: For ankylosing spondylitis blood, a TCR beta motif of under ten highly homologous variants appeared characteristic. In peripheral blood, disease-linked CD8+ clones occurred at relatively low frequencies.

Generation of TCR beta libraries employed quantitative 5'-RACE incorporating molecular barcodes. MiXCR was run by TCRdb on the 5' RACE reads, yielding one entry per CDR3 protein. Of hundreds of thousands of distinct CDR3 sequences listed, roughly a quarter were seen once; the top ten hold roughly 0.8%. This clonotype appeared a few times. Antigen: not known. Trimming took off 2 bases at V and 0 bases at J, with 14 bases between the two ends. The CDR3 loop spans 18 amino acids. Per the germline V gene, CDR1 is SGHAT and CDR2 is FQNNGV. The clonotype comes from a male donor with ankylosing spondylitis. The chain is built from TRBV11-2 and TRBJ2-6, with a weak D call TRBD1 (5 bases). The sample was blood, either unsorted or a sorted T cell fraction (not recorded which). CDR3 nucleotide sequence: TGTGCCAGCAGCTTAATGTGGGGCGCCCTCTCTGGGGCCAACGTCCTGACTTTC. Translation: CASSLMWGALSGANVLTF.